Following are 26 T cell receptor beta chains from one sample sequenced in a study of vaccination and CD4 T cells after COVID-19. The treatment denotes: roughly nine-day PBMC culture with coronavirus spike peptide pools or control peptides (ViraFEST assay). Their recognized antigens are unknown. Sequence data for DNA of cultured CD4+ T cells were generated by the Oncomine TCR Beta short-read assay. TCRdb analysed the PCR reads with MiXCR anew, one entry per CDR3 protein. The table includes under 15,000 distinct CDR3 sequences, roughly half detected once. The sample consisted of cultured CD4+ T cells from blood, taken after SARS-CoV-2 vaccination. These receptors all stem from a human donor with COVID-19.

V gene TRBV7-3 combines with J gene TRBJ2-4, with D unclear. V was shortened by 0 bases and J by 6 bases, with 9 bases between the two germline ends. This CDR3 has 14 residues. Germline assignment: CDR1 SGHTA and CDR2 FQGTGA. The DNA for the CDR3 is TGTGCCAGCAGCTTAACAGGTTTCGGAAACATTCAGTACTTC. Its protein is CASSLTGFGNIQYF.

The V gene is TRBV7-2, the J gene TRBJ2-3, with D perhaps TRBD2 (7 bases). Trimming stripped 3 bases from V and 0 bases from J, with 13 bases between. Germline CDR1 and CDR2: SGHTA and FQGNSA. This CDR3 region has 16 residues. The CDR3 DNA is TGTGCCAGCAGCTTGGGGGGGGGCTCTAGCACAGATACGCAGTATTTT. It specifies CASSLGGGSSTDTQYF.

This CDR3 reads CASSLVLGIQETQYF. The CDR3 nucleotides read TGTGCCAGCAGCTTAGTGTTGGGGATCCAAGAGACCCAGTACTTC. The genes are TRBV11-2 and TRBJ2-5; D gene uncertain. The germline V gene has CDR1 SGHAT and CDR2 FQNNGV. V was trimmed by 1 base and J by 1 base, leaving 10 bases between them. CDR3 length: 15 amino acids.

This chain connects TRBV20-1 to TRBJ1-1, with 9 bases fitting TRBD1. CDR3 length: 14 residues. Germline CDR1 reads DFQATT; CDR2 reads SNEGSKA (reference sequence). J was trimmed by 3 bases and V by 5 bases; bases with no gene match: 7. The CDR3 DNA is TGCAGTGCTCAAACGGACAGGGGTTACACTGAAGCTTTCTTT. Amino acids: CSAQTDRGYTEAFF.

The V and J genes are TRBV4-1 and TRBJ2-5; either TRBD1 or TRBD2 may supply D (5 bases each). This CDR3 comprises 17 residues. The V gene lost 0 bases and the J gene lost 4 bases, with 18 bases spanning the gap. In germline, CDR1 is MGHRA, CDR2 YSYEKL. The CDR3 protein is CASSQEFMSSGRETQYF. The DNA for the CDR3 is TGCGCCAGCAGCCAAGAGTTTATGTCCTCGGGACGAGAGACCCAGTACTTC.

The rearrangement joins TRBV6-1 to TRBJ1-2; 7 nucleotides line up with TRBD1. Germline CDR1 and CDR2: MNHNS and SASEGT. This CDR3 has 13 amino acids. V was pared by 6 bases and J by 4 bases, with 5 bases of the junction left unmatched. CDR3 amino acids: CASSGGTAYGYTF. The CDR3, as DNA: TGTGCCAGCAGCGGCGGGACAGCCTATGGCTACACCTTC.

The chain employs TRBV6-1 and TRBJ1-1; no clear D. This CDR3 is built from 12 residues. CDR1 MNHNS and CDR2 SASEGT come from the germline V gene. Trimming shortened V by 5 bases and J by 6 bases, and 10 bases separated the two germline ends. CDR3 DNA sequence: TGTGCCAGCAGTCCCCGCGGGTCTGAAGCTTTCTTT. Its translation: CASSPRGSEAFF.

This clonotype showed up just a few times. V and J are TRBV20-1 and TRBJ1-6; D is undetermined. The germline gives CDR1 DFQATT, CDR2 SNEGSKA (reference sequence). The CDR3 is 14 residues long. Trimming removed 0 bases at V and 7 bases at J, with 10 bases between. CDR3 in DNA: TGCAGTGCTAGAGATTGGAGCAAAAATTCACCCCTCCACTTT. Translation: CSARDWSKNSPLHF.

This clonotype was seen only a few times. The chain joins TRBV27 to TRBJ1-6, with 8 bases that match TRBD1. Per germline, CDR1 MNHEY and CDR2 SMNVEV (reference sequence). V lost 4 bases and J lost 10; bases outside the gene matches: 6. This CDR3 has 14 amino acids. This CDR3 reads CASSYTGGRSPLHF. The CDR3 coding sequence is TGTGCCAGCAGTTACACAGGGGGTAGGTCACCCCTCCACTTT.

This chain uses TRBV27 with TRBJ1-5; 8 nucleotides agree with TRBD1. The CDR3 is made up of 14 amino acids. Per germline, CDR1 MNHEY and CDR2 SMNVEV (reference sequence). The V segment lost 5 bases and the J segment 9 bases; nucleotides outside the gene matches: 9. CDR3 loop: CASSTTGDRRPQHF. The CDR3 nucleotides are TGTGCCAGCAGTACCACCGGGGACAGGAGGCCCCAGCATTTT.

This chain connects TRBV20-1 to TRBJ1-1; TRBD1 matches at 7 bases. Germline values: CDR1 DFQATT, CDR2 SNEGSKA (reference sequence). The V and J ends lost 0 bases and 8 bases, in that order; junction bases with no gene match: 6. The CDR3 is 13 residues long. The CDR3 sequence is CSARDPDRVEAFF. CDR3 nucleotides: TGCAGTGCTAGAGATCCCGACAGGGTAGAAGCTTTCTTT.

The CDR3 loop is CASSLWDRVYEQYF. The CDR3 DNA reads TGTGCCAGCAGTTTGTGGGACAGGGTCTACGAGCAGTACTTC. This chain joins TRBV28 and TRBJ2-7; 9 positions match TRBD1. This CDR3 region has 14 residues. The junction had 3 bases not matched to a gene; V was cut back by 3 bases and J by 3 bases. Germline values: CDR1 MDHEN, CDR2 SYDVKM.

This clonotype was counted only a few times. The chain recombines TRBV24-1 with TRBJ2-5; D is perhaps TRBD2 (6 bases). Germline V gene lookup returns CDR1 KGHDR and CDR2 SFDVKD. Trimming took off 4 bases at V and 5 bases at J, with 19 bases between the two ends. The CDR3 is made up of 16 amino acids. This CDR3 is CATSDPDTPGVETQYF. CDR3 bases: TGTGCCACCAGTGACCCGGACACCCCGGGGGTGGAGACCCAGTACTTC.

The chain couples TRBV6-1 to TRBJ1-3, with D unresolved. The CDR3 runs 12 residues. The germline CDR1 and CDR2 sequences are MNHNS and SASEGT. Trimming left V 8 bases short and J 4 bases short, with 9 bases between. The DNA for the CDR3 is TGTGCCAGCGGGTCATTGGGAAACACCATATATTTT. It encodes CASGSLGNTIYF.

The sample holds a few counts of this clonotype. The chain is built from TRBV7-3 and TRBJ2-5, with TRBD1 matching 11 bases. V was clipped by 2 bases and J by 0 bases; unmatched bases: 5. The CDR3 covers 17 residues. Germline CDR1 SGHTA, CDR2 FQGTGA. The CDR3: CASSLGTGGGNQETQYF. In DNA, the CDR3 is TGTGCCAGCAGCTTAGGGACAGGGGGAGGTAACCAAGAGACCCAGTACTTC.

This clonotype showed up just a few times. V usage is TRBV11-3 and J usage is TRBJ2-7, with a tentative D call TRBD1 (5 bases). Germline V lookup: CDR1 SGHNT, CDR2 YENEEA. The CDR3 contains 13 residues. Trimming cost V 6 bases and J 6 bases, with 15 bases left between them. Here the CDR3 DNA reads TGTGCCAGCAGATCGTCAGGGAAAGGCGAGCAGTACTTC. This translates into CASRSSGKGEQYF.

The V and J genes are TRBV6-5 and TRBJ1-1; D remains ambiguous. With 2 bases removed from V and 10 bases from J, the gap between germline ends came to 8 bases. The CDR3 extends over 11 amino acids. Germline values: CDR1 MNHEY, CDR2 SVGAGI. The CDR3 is CASSYHLRAFF. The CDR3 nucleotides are TGTGCCAGCAGTTACCACCTTCGAGCTTTCTTT.

CDR3 sequence reads: CASREGDGLPNYGYTF. The CDR3, as DNA: TGTGCCAGCAGGGAAGGGGACGGATTACCTAACTATGGCTACACCTTC. The gene calls are TRBV27 and TRBJ1-2; perhaps TRBD1 as D (5 bases). Germline V CDR1 and CDR2: MNHEY, SMNVEV (reference sequence). The CDR3 runs to 16 residues. V lost 6 bases and J lost 0, with 17 bases in between.

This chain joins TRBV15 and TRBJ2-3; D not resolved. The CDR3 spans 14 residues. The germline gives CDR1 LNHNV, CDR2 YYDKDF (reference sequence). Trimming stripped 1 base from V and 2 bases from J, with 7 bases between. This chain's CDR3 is CATSRGGTTDTQYF. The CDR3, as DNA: TGTGCCACCAGCAGAGGTGGTACCACAGATACGCAGTATTTT.

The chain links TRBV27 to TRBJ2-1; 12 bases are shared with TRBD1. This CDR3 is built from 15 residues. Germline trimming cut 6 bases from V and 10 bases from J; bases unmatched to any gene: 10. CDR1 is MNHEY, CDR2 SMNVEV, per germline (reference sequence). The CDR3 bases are TGTGCCAGCAGCGTCCGGGACAGGGGGCGAGAGGAGCAGTTCTTC. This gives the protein CASSVRDRGREEQFF.

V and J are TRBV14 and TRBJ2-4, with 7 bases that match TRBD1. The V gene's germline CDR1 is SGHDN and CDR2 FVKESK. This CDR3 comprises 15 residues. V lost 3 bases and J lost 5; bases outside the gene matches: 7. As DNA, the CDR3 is TGTGCCAGCAGCCACTTAGGGGGCGACCAAAACATTCAGTACTTC. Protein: CASSHLGGDQNIQYF.

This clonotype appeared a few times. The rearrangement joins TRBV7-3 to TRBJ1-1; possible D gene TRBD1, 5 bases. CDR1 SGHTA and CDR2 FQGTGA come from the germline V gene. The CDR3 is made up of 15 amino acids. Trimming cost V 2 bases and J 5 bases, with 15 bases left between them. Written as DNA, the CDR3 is TGTGCCAGCAGCTTAGGTGTAGGGGCGCGAACTGAAGCTTTCTTT. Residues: CASSLGVGARTEAFF.

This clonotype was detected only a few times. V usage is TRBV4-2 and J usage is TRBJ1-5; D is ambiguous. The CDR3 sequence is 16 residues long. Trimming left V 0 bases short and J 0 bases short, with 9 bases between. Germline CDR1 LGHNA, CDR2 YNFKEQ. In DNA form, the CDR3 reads TGTGCCAGCAGCCAAGAGAGGATCGGTAGCAATCAGCCCCAGCATTTT. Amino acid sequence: CASSQERIGSNQPQHF.

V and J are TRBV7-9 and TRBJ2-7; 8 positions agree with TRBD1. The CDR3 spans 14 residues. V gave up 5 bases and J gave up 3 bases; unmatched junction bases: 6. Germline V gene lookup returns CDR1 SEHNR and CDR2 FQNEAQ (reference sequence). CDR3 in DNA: TGTGCCAGCAGCGATTGGACAGGGTTCTACGAGCAGTACTTC. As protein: CASSDWTGFYEQYF. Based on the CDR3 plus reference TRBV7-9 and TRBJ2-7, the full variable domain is DTGVSQNPRHKITKRGQNVTFRCDPISEHNRLYWYRQTLGQGPEFLTYFQNEAQLEKSRLLSDRFSAERPKGSFSTLEIQRTEQGDSAMYLCASSDWTGFYEQYFGPGTRLTVT.

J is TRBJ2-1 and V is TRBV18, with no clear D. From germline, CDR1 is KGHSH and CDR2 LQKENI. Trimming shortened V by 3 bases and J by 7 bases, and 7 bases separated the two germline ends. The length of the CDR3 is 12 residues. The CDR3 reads CASSPMGNEQFF. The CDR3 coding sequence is TGTGCCAGCTCACCGATGGGGAATGAGCAGTTCTTC. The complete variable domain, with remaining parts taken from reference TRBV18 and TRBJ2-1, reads NAGVMQNPRHLVRRRGQEARLRCSPMKGHSHVYWYRQLPEEGLKFMVYLQKENIIDESGMPKERFSAEFPKEGPSILRIQQVVRGDSAAYFCASSPMGNEQFFGPGTRLTVL.

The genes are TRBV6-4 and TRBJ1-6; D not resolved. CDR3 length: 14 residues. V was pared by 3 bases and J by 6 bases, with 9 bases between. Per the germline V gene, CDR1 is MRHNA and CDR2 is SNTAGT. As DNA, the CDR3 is TGTGCCAGCAGTGAGGCCGCGATTAATTCACCCCTCCACTTT. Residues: CASSEAAINSPLHF.